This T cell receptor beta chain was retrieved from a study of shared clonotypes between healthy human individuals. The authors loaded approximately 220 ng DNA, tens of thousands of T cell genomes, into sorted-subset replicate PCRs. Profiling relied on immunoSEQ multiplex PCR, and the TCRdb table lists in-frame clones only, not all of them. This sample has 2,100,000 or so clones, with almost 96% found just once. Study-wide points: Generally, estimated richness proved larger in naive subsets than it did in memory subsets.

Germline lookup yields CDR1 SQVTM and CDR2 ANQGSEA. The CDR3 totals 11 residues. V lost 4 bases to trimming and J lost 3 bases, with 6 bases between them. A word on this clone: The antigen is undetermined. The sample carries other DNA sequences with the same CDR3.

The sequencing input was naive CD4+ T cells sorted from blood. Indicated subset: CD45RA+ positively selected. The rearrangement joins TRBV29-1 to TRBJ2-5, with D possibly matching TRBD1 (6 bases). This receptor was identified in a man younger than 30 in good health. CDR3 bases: TGCAGCGTTGCAGGGGAAGAGACCCAGTACTTC. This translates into CSVAGEETQYF.